The clone carrying this T cell receptor (beta chain) was counted between two and nine times. MiXCR, run by TCRdb on the RT-PCR reads, gives a single entry per CDR3 protein. There are approximately 200,000 distinct CDR3 sequences in the sample; less than 15% occur only once, and approximately 10% lies in the top ten. This entry comes from a study of patients and donors after allogeneic stem cell transplantation. Germline CDR1 SGHTS, CDR2 YDEGEE. The CDR3 length is 14 residues. Trimming stripped 1 base from V and 5 bases from J, with 13 bases between. The sequencing sample was made of blood, either unsorted or a sorted T cell fraction (not recorded which). The clonotype originates from a human donor who was either an allogeneic HSCT recipient or a stem cell or donor lymphocyte infusion donor (not recorded which). It is not recorded whose cells these are; they may come from a transplant donor. The rearrangement joins TRBV5-8 to TRBJ2-7, with D possibly matching TRBD2 (5 bases). Here the CDR3 reads CASSLWRSLNEQYF. CDR3 DNA: TGTGCCAGCAGCTTGTGGAGGTCTTTAAACGAGCAGTACTTC.